The T cell receptor (beta chain) described here comes from a study of CD8 T cells in Susac syndrome. Findings and caveats of the study: TCR sequencing and HLA analysis covered a relatively small number of individuals.

After extraction with the RNeasy kit, about 0.45 to 1 ug of the RNA was reverse transcribed using random hexamers. TCRdb passed the immunoSEQ multiplex PCR reads through MiXCR, listing each CDR3 protein once. In the table there are about 280,000 distinct CDR3 sequences, approximately 85% of which are singletons. This clonotype was recorded only once. Its matching antigen is unknown. V shed 4 bases and J shed 4 bases, with 18 bases lying between them. Germline-derived CDR1 and CDR2 are MNHNS and SASEGT. CDR3 size: 16 residues. The sequenced material came from CD8+ T cells from PBMCs. This TCR came from a human donor with multiple sclerosis. The gene calls are TRBV6-1 and TRBJ2-3; possibly TRBD1 or TRBD2 for D (5 bases each). The CDR3 bases are TGTGCCAGCAGTGGGACAACTAGTTCCGCCTCAGATACGCAGTATTTT. This gives the protein CASSGTTSSASDTQYF.